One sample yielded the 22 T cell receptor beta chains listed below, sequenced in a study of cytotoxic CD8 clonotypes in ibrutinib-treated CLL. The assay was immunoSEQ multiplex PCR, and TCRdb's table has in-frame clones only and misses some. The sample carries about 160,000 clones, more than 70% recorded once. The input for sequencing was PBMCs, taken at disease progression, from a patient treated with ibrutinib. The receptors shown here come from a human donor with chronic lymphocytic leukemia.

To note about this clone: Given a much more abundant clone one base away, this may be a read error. Here the CDR3 reads CASSLVNTEAFF. The CDR3 region has the DNA TGTGCCAGCAGCTTAGTGAACACTGAAGCTTTCTTT. V gene TRBV7-2 combines with J gene TRBJ1-1; no clear D. In germline, CDR1 is SGHTA, CDR2 FQGNSA. Deletions cut 1 base from V and 0 bases from J, with 0 bases between. The CDR3 sequence is 12 residues long. Complete variable domain (other parts from reference TRBV7-2 and TRBJ1-1): GAGVSQSPSNKVTEKGKDVELRCDPISGHTALYWYRQSLGQGLEFLIYFQGNSAPDKSGLPSDRFSAERTGGSVSTLTIQRTQQEDSAVYLCASSLVNTEAFFGQGTRLTVV.

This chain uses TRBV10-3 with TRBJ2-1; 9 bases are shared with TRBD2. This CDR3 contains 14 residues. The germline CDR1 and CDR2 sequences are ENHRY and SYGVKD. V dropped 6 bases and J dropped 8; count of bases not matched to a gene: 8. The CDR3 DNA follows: TGTGCCATCAGGACCGGGACTAGCACCGATGAGCAGTTCTTC. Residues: CAIRTGTSTDEQFF.

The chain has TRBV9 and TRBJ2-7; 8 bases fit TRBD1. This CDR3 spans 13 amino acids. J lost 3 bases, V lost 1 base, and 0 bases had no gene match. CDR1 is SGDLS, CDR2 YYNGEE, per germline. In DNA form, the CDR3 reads TGTGCCAGCAGCGTAACAGGGGGCTACGAGCAGTACTTC. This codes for CASSVTGGYEQYF.

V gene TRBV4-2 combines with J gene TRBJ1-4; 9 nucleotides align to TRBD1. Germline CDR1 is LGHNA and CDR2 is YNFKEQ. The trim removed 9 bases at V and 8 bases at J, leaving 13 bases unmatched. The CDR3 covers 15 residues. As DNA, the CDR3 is TGTGCCAGTCGCCGACAGGGGGATTGGGGGGAAAAACTGTTTTTT. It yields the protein CASRRQGDWGEKLFF.

The CDR3 reads CASSSGQAWGTEAFF. CDR3 nucleotides: TGTGCCAGCAGCTCGGGACAGGCCTGGGGCACTGAAGCTTTCTTT. The rearrangement links TRBV7-9 to TRBJ1-1; 8 bases are shared with TRBD1. This CDR3 has 15 amino acids. Germline V lookup: CDR1 SEHNR, CDR2 FQNEAQ (reference sequence). Losses at the gene ends were 4 bases for V and 4 bases for J; bases not matched to a gene: 8. Filled out from reference TRBV7-9 and TRBJ1-1, the complete variable domain reads DTGVSQNPRHKITKRGQNVTFRCDPISEHNRLYWYRQTLGQGPEFLTYFQNEAQLEKSRLLSDRFSAERPKGSFSTLEIQRTEQGDSAMYLCASSSGQAWGTEAFFGQGTRLTVV.

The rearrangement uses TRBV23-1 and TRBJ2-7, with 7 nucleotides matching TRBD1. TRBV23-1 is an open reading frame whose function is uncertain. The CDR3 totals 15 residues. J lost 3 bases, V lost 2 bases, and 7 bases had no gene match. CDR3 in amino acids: CASSQPGQIIYEQYF. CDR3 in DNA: TGCGCCAGCAGTCAACCGGGACAGATTATCTACGAGCAGTACTTC.

The CDR3 DNA reads TGCGCCAGCACCCCGGGACAGGGGATCTATGAGCAGTTCTTC. Protein: CASTPGQGIYEQFF. The chain carries TRBV5-1 and TRBJ2-1, with TRBD1 matching over 10 bases. The ends lost 6 bases at V and 8 bases at J; junction bases unmatched: 8. The CDR3 is 14 residues long. Germline-derived CDR1 and CDR2 are SGHRS and YFSETQ.

The CDR3 is CASSIDLRQGPQETQYF. As DNA, the CDR3 is TGTGCCAGTAGTATAGATCTCAGGCAGGGTCCCCAAGAGACCCAGTACTTC. The rearrangement joins TRBV19 to TRBJ2-5, with D possibly matching TRBD1 (5 bases). This CDR3 region has 17 residues. V was shortened by 0 bases and J by 1 base, with 15 bases between the two germline ends. Germline V lookup: CDR1 LNHDA, CDR2 SQIVND (reference sequence).

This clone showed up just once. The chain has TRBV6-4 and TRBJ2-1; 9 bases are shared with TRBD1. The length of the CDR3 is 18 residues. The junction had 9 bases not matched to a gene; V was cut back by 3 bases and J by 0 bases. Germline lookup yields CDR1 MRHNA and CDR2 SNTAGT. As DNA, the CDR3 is TGTGCCAGCAGTGATGATATGGACAGGGGAAGCTCCTACAATGAGCAGTTCTTC. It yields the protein CASSDDMDRGSSYNEQFF.

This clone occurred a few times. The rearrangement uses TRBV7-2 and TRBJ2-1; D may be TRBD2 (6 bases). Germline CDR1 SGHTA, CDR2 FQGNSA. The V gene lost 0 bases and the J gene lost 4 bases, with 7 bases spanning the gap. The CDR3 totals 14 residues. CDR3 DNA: TGTGCCAGCAGCTTAGCGGGGGGTTACAATGAGCAGTTCTTC. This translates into CASSLAGGYNEQFF.

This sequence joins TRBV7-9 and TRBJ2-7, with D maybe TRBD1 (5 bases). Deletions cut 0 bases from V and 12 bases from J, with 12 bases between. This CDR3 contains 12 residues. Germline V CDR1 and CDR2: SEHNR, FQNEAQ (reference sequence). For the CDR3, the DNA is TGTGCCAGCAGCTTAGCGGACACTTCTAGGTACTTC. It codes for CASSLADTSRYF. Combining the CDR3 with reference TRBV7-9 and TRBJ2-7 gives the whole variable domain DTGVSQNPRHKITKRGQNVTFRCDPISEHNRLYWYRQTLGQGPEFLTYFQNEAQLEKSRLLSDRFSAERPKGSFSTLEIQRTEQGDSAMYLCASSLADTSRYFGPGTRLTVT.

The CDR3 coding sequence is TGTGCCAGCAGTTTTCAACTACCCTACGAGCAGTACTTC. Translating gives CASSFQLPYEQYF. The chain carries TRBV27 and TRBJ2-7; D call uncertain. The CDR3 is made up of 13 amino acids. From germline, CDR1 is MNHEY and CDR2 SMNVEV (reference sequence). Trimming took off 3 bases at V and 2 bases at J, with 8 bases between the two ends.

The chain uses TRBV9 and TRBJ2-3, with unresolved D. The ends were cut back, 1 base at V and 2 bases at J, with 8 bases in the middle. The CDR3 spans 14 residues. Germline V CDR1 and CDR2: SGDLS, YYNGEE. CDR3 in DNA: TGTGCCAGCAGCGTACTTGCATCCACAGATACGCAGTATTTT. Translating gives CASSVLASTDTQYF. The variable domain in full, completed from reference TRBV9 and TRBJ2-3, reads DSGVTQTPKHLITATGQRVTLRCSPRSGDLSVYWYQQSLDQGLQFLIQYYNGEERAKGNILERFSAQQFPDLHSELNLSSLELGDSALYFCASSVLASTDTQYFGPGTRLTVL.

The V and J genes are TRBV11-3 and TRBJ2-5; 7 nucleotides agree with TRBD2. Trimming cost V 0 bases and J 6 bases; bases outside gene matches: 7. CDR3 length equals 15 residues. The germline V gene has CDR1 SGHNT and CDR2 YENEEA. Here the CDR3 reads CASSLDPRSGKTQYF. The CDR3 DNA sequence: TGTGCCAGCAGCTTAGATCCGAGGAGCGGGAAGACCCAGTACTTC.

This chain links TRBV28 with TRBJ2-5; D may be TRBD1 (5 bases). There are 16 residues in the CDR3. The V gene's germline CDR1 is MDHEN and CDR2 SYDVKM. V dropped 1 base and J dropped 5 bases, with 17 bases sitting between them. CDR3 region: CASSLFGQGVRETQYF. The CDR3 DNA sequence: TGTGCCAGCAGTTTATTTGGGCAGGGTGTAAGGGAGACCCAGTACTTC.

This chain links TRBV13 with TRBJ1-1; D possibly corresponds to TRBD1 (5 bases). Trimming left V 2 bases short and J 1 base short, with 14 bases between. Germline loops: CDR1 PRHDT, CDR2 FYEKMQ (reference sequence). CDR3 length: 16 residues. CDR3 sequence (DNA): TGTGCCAGCAGCTTAAGAGGAGGCGGGGCGAACACTGAAGCTTTCTTT. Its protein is CASSLRGGGANTEAFF.

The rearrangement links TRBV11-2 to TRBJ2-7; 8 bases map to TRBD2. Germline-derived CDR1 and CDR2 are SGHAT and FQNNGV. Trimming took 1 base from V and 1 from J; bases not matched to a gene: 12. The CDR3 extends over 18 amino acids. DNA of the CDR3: TGTGCCAGCAGCTTAGGGGGCGTTGGCGGGAGGCTTTCCTACGAGCAGTACTTC. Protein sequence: CASSLGGVGGRLSYEQYF.

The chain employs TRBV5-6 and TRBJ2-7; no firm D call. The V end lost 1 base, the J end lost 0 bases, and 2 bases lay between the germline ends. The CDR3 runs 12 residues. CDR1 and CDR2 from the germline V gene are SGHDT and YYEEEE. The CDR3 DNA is TGTGCCAGCAGCTTGTTCTCCTACGAGCAGTACTTC. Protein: CASSLFSYEQYF.

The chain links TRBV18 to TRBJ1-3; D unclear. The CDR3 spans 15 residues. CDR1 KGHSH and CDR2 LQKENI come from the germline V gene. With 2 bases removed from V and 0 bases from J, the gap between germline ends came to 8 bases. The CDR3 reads CASSPNLGSGNTIYF. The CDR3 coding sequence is TGTGCCAGCTCACCAAACTTAGGCTCTGGAAACACCATATATTTT.

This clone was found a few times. This chain's CDR3 is CSVGAEIANTGELFF. CDR3 coding DNA: TGCAGCGTGGGAGCGGAGATCGCGAACACCGGGGAGCTGTTTTTT. The chain employs TRBV29-1 and TRBJ2-2; the D gene is possibly TRBD2 (5 bases). The V gene's germline CDR1 is SQVTM and CDR2 ANQGSEA. V was clipped by 6 bases and J by 0 bases, with 14 bases between them. The CDR3 is 15 residues long.

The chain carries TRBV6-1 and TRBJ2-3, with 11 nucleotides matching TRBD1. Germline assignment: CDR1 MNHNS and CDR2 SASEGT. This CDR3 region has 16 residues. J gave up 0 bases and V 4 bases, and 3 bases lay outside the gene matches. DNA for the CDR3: TGTGCCAGCAGTGCGGACAGGGGGCCTAGCACAGATACGCAGTATTTT. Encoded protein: CASSADRGPSTDTQYF.

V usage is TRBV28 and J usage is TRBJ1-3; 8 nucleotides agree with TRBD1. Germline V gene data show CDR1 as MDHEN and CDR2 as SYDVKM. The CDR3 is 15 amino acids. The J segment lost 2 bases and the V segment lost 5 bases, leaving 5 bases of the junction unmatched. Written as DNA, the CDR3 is TGTGCCAGCAGTCCGTGGACAGGGCCTGGAAACACCATATATTTT. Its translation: CASSPWTGPGNTIYF.